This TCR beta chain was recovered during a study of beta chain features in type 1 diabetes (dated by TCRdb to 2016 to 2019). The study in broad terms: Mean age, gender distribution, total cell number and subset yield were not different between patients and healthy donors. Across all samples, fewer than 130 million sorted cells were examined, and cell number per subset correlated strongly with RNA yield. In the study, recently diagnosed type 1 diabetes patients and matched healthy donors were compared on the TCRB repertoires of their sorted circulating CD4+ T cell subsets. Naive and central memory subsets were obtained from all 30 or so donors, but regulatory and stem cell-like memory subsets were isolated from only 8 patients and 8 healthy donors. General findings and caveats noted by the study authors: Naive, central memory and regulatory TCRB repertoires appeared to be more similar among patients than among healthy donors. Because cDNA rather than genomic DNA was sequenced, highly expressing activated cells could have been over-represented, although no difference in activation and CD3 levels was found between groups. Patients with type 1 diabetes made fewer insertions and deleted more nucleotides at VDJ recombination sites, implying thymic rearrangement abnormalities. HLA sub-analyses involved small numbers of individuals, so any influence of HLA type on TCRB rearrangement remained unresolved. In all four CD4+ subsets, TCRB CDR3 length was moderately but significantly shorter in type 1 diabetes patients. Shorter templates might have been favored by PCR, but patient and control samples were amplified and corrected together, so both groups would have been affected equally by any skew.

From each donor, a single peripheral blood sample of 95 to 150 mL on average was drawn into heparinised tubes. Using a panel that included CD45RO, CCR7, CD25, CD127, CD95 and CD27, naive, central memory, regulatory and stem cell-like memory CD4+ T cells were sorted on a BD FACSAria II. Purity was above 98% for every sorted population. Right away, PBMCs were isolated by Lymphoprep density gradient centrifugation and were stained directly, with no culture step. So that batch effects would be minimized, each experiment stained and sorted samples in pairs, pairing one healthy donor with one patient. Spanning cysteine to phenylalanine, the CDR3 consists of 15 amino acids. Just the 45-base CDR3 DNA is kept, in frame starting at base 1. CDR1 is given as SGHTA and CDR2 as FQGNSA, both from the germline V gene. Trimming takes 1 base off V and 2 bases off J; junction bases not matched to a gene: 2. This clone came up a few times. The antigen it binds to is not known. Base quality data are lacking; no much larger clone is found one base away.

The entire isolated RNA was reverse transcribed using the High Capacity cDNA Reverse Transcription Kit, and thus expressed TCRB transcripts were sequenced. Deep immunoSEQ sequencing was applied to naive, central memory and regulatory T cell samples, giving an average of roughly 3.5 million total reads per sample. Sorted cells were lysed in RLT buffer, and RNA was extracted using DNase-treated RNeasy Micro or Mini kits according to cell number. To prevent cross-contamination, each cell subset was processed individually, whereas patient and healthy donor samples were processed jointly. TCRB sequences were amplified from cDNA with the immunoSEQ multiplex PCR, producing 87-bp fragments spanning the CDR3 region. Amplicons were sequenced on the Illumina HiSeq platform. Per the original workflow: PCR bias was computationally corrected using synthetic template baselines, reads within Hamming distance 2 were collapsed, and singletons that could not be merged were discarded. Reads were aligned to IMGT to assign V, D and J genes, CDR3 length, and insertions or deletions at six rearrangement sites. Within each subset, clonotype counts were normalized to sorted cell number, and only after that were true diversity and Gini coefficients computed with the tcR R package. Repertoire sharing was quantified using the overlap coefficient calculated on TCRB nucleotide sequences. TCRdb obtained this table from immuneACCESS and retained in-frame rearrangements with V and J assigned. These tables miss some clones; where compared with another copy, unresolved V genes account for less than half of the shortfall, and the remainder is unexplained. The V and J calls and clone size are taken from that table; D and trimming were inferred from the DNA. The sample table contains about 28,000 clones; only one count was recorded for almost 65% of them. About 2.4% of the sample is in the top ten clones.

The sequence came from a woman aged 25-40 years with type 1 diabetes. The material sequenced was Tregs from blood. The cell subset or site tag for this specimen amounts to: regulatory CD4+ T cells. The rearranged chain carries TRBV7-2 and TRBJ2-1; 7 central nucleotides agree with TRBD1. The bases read TGTGCCAGCAGCTTAGAACAGGGGACCTACAATGAGCAGTTCTTC. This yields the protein CASSLEQGTYNEQFF.